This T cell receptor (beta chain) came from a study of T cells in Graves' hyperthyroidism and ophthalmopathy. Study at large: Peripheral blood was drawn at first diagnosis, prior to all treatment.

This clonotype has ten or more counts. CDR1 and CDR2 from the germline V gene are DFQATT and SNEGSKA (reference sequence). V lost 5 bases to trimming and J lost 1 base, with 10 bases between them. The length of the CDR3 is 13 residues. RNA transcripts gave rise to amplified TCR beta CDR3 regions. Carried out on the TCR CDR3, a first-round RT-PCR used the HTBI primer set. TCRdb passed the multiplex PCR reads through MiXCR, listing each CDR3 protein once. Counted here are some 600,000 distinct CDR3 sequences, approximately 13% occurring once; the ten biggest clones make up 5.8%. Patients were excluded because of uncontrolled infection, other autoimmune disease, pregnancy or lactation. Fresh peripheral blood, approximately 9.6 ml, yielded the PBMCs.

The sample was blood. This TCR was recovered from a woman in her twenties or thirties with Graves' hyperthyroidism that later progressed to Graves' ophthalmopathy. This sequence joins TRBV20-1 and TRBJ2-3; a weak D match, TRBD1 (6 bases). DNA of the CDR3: TGCAGTGCTGGGGGCGATGGCACAGATACGCAGTATTTT. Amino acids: CSAGGDGTDTQYF.